This is a list of T cell receptor beta chains from one sample in a study of regulatory T cells in long-lasting Graves disease. TCRdb re-analysed the multiplex PCR reads in MiXCR, keeping a single row per CDR3 protein. The table shows roughly 500,000 distinct CDR3 sequences, with 20% to 25% occurring only once. The starting material was peripheral blood mononuclear cells (PBMCs), obtained when the disease was refractory, from a patient treated with antithyroid drugs. These TCRs come from a female donor with Graves disease. The CDR3 runs from the conserved cysteine through the conserved F or W. A D gene is named only where the DNA matches it firmly. The size field is filled for only some rows; it gives once, few, many or a size class.

v_call	j_call	d_call	clone_size	cdr3_aa	cdr3_nt
TRBV7-2	TRBJ1-1	TRBD1	many	CASSLGWDRPAFF	TGTGCCAGCAGCTTAGGCTGGGACAGGCCAGCTTTCTTT
TRBV12-3/TRBV12-4	TRBJ1-5	-	few	CASSLGPVNNQPQHF	TGTGCCAGCAGTTTAGGGCCGGTCAACAATCAGCCCCAGCATTTT
TRBV6-5	TRBJ2-5	TRBD2	-	CASSYSGLAAPETQYF	TGTGCCAGCAGTTACTCGGGACTAGCGGCACCAGAGACCCAGTACTTC
TRBV24-1	TRBJ2-3	-	-	CATSDVGATDTQYF	TGTGCCACCAGTGACGTCGGGGCGACAGATACGCAGTATTTT
TRBV7-6	TRBJ2-2	-	few	CASSLGYRELFF	TGTGCCAGCAGCTTAGGGTACCGGGAGCTGTTTTTT
TRBV19	TRBJ1-6	-	few	CATTSALNSPLHF	TGTGCCACCACTTCCGCGCTCAATTCACCCCTCCACTTT
TRBV12-3/TRBV12-4	TRBJ1-4	-	many	CASSPGGGRNEKLFF	TGTGCCAGCAGTCCGGGCGGGGGGCGGAATGAAAAACTGTTTTTT
TRBV28	TRBJ2-7	TRBD1	many	CASSLLTGAFYEQYF	TGTGCCAGCAGTTTACTGACAGGGGCTTTTTACGAGCAGTACTTC
TRBV6-1	TRBJ1-1	-	-	CASSEGGFTEAFF	TGTGCCAGCAGCGAAGGTGGGTTTACTGAAGCTTTCTTT
TRBV29-1	TRBJ1-6	-	many	CSVRESDNSPLHF	TGCAGCGTAAGGGAATCCGATAATTCACCCCTCCACTTT
TRBV27	TRBJ2-7	TRBD2	many	CASSLGRTSGKYEQYF	TGTGCCAGCAGTTTAGGGCGTACTAGCGGGAAGTACGAGCAGTACTTC
TRBV7-3	TRBJ2-2	-	few	CASSSRSGVLTGELFF	TGTGCCAGCAGCTCCCGGAGCGGAGTGCTCACCGGGGAGCTGTTTTTT
TRBV19	TRBJ1-5	-	few	CASSNYQDNDQPQHF	TGTGCCAGTAGTAACTACCAGGACAACGATCAGCCCCAGCATTTT
TRBV28	TRBJ2-7	-	many	CASSLGPKREQYF	TGTGCCAGCAGTTTAGGCCCGAAGCGCGAGCAGTACTTC
TRBV5-1	TRBJ2-7	TRBD2	-	CASSKTTSGEPYEQYF	TGCGCCAGCAGTAAAACGACTAGCGGAGAACCTTACGAGCAGTACTTC
TRBV18	TRBJ2-7	-	-	CASSLTGEQYF	TGTGCCAGCTCACTAACGGGAGAGCAGTACTTC
TRBV12-3/TRBV12-4	TRBJ1-1	TRBD1	-	CASSLAPGQANTEAFF	TGTGCCAGCAGCCTAGCCCCGGGACAGGCGAACACTGAAGCTTTCTTT
TRBV24-1	TRBJ2-7	TRBD1	-	CATGMTGGDEQYF	TGTGCCACCGGCATGACAGGGGGGGACGAGCAGTACTTC
TRBV10-3	TRBJ1-1	TRBD1	few	CAISDRQGPNMNTEAFF	TGTGCCATCAGTGACCGACAGGGCCCTAACATGAACACTGAAGCTTTCTTT
TRBV11-2	TRBJ1-4	-	many	CASSLGLGPTGSNEKLFF	TGTGCCAGCAGCTTAGGGTTGGGTCCTACAGGATCTAATGAAAAACTGTTTTTT
TRBV3-1	TRBJ1-1	-	many	CASSQEWAETGPAFF	TGTGCCAGCAGCCAAGAGTGGGCGGAGACAGGCCCAGCTTTCTTT
TRBV20-1	TRBJ1-4	TRBD1	few	CSARSGRGHEKLFF	TGCAGTGCTAGGAGCGGGAGGGGGCATGAAAAACTGTTTTTT
TRBV18	TRBJ2-5	-	many	CASSPPSSSKQETQYF	TGTGCCAGCTCACCACCGTCTAGCAGTAAGCAAGAGACCCAGTACTTC
TRBV7-9	TRBJ2-1	-	few	CASTWTLYNEQFF	TGTGCCAGCACCTGGACCCTCTACAATGAGCAGTTCTTC
TRBV28	TRBJ2-7	-	many	CGTLGNHEQYF	TGTGGGACATTGGGCAATCACGAGCAGTACTTC
TRBV4-2	TRBJ1-4	TRBD1	-	CASSQDTGARVELFF	TGTGCCAGCAGCCAGGATACAGGGGCGCGGGTGGAACTGTTTTTT
TRBV6-1	TRBJ2-2	-	many	CASSLNRDTGELFF	TGTGCCAGCAGTCTCAATCGGGACACCGGGGAGCTGTTTTTT
TRBV7-2	TRBJ2-5	TRBD1	many	CASSWDREGTQYF	TGTGCCAGCAGCTGGGACAGGGAAGGGACCCAGTACTTC
TRBV5-8	TRBJ1-1	-	-	CASSLIAKRTEAFF	TGTGCCAGCAGCTTGATCGCTAAACGGACTGAAGCTTTCTTT
TRBV5-1	TRBJ2-7	TRBD1	many	CASSPRDRGDEQYF	TGCGCCAGCAGCCCCCGGGACAGGGGCGACGAGCAGTACTTC
TRBV12-3/TRBV12-4	TRBJ1-4	-	many	CASSFGSGGVDEKLFF	TGTGCCAGCAGTTTTGGTTCGGGGGGCGTGGATGAAAAACTGTTTTTT
TRBV12-3/TRBV12-4	TRBJ1-5	TRBD1	-	CASSSGGGSNQPQHF	TGTGCCAGCAGTTCAGGGGGCGGAAGCAATCAGCCCCAGCATTTT